A selection of T cell receptor beta chains follows, all from one sample in a study of cytotoxic CD8 clonotypes in ibrutinib-treated CLL. Profiled with immunoSEQ multiplex PCR; TCRdb holds only in-frame clones, not every one. The table has 300,000 or so clones, approximately 67% seen once. This sample comprised PBMCs, obtained after 36 months of ibrutinib treatment. The source is a human donor with chronic lymphocytic leukemia. The CDR3 runs from the conserved cysteine through the conserved F or W. A D gene is named only where the DNA matches it firmly. A clone size is listed for some rows: how often the clone was seen (once, few, many), or a class if it is expanded.

J	V	D	size	DNA	CDR3
TRBJ2-3	TRBV11-2	.	.	TGTGCCAGCAGCTTAGTAATGGACAGAGATACGCAGTATTTT	CASSLVMDRDTQYF
TRBJ1-2	TRBV15	.	.	TGTGCCACCAGCAGATCACGGATCGGCTATGGCTACACCTTC	CATSRSRIGYGYTF
TRBJ2-5	TRBV10-3	.	.	TGTGCCATCAGTGAACCCGGGGAGACCCAGTACTTC	CAISEPGETQYF
TRBJ1-1	TRBV6-1	TRBD1	.	TGTGCCAGCAGTTTTAGACAGGGGTATTTGGCTGAAGCTTTCTTT	CASSFRQGYLAEAFF
TRBJ2-2	TRBV28	.	.	TGTGCCAGCAGTTTGGTAGGGCTCGACACCGGGGAGCTGTTTTTT	CASSLVGLDTGELFF
TRBJ2-5	TRBV7-3	.	.	TGTGCCAGCAGCTTAACAGGGGGCGCGGGGGAGACCCAGTACTTC	CASSLTGGAGETQYF
TRBJ2-1	TRBV18	TRBD2	.	TGTGCCAGCTCACCGGAATCGGGAGGGTATGAGCAGTTCTTC	CASSPESGGYEQFF
TRBJ1-4	TRBV7-9	.	.	TGTGCCAGCAGCTTATCAGACCCGACAAAGGCTGAAAAACTGTTTTTT	CASSLSDPTKAEKLFF
TRBJ2-3	TRBV2	TRBD1	.	TGTGCCAGCAGAGACGACAGGGGGCCCCCAGATACGCAGTATTTT	CASRDDRGPPDTQYF
TRBJ2-5	TRBV9	.	.	TGTGCCAGCAGCCCCATCGGGGCAGAGACCCAGTACTTC	CASSPIGAETQYF
TRBJ1-5	TRBV28	.	.	TGTGCCAGCAGTGGGGGGATGAAAGCGCAGCCCCAGCATTTT	CASSGGMKAQPQHF
TRBJ1-1	TRBV29-1	.	.	TGCAGCCCCGTAAGGGGGAGTGAAGCTTTCTTT	CSPVRGSEAFF
TRBJ2-1	TRBV10-1	TRBD2	.	TGCGCCAGCAGTGTGTCCCTAGCGGGGGGCCGCAATGAGCAGTTCTTC	CASSVSLAGGRNEQFF
TRBJ2-7	TRBV5-1	.	.	TGCGCCAGCAGACGCAATTGGGGGATGTCTGACGAGCAGTACTTC	CASRRNWGMSDEQYF
TRBJ2-2	TRBV2	TRBD2	.	TGTGCCAGCAGGGCAGAGCGGGGGAACACCGGGGAGCTGTTTTTT	CASRAERGNTGELFF
TRBJ1-1	TRBV5-1	.	.	TGCGCCAGCAGCTTGCTCAAATGGGGGACCAACACTGAAGCTTTCTTT	CASSLLKWGTNTEAFF
TRBJ2-7	TRBV27	TRBD1	.	TGTGCCAGCAGTGCCTGGACAGGGTCGATAGACGAGCAGTACTTC	CASSAWTGSIDEQYF
TRBJ1-4	TRBV7-2	.	.	TGTGCCAGCAGCTTGGCCGGGGCCGTCGGGGAAAAACTGTTTTTT	CASSLAGAVGEKLFF
TRBJ2-1	TRBV5-6	.	few	TGTGCCAGCAGCTCCTCGGGCGGGCAGTTCTTC	CASSSSGGQFF
TRBJ2-3	TRBV18	.	few	TGTGCCAGCCTATTACCAGGTGGCATAGATACGCAGTATTTT	CASLLPGGIDTQYF
TRBJ2-3	TRBV5-4	.	.	TGTGCCAGCAGCTTGGCCCGTGGGGACACAGATACGCAGTATTTT	CASSLARGDTDTQYF
TRBJ2-2	TRBV4-1	.	.	TGCGCCAGCAGCCAACGTGTCAGGGCAAAGAACACCGGGGAGCTGTTTTTT	CASSQRVRAKNTGELFF
TRBJ1-2	TRBV27	TRBD1	.	TGTGCCAGCAGGAGATACTTCCCCGGGACAGGGCCCTCTAACTATGGCTACACCTTC	CASRRYFPGTGPSNYGYTF
TRBJ2-7	TRBV4-1	TRBD2	.	TGCGCCAGCAGCCAAGTCGGGGGGGCCTACGAGCAGTACTTC	CASSQVGGAYEQYF
TRBJ1-4	TRBV27	.	.	TGTGCCAGCAGTCCCCAGGTCATGAGGGGGGGTAATGAAAAACTGTTTTTT	CASSPQVMRGGNEKLFF
TRBJ2-1	TRBV9	.	.	TGTGCCAGCAGCGGAGGGTCCCGAGCTCTAGTGGGGCAGTTCTTC	CASSGGSRALVGQFF
TRBJ2-7	TRBV28	.	once	TGTGCCAGCAGTTTTCGACACGAGCAGTACTTC	CASSFRHEQYF
TRBJ2-5	TRBV11-2	TRBD2	.	TGTGCCAGCAGCCTCGGACTAGCGGTTCTCGAGACCCAGTACTTC	CASSLGLAVLETQYF
TRBJ1-1	TRBV28	.	.	TGTGCCAGCAGCCTTCCCGGCGGGTTAGGCACTGAAGCTTTCTTT	CASSLPGGLGTEAFF
TRBJ2-3	TRBV10-3	TRBD2	few	TGTGCCATCAGTAGCGGGAGGGCGACAGATACGCAGTATTTT	CAISSGRATDTQYF
TRBJ2-7	TRBV18	TRBD1	.	TGTGCCAGCTCACCGCAGGGGGCGGGGGAGCAGTACTTC	CASSPQGAGEQYF
TRBJ2-7	TRBV2	TRBD2	.	TGTGCCAGCAGACTAGCGGGGGAACCGTCCTACGAGCAGTACTTC	CASRLAGEPSYEQYF
TRBJ2-7	TRBV27	.	.	TGTGCCAGCAGCTCAGCACAGGTCTCCTACGAGCAGTACTTC	CASSSAQVSYEQYF
TRBJ1-2	TRBV5-6	.	.	TGTGCCAGCAGTCCCACAGCTTCCTATGGCTACACCTTC	CASSPTASYGYTF
TRBJ2-7	TRBV5-4	.	.	TGTGCCAGCAGCTTCAAGTTCAGAGACTCAACCTACGAGCAGTACTTC	CASSFKFRDSTYEQYF
TRBJ1-1	TRBV9	.	.	TGTGCCAGCAGCGTGGGGCCCCGAGGAAGCACTGAAGCTTTCTTT	CASSVGPRGSTEAFF
TRBJ2-7	TRBV4-1	.	.	TGCGCCAGCAGCCAAGGTCGGGGATTTTTGGCCTACGAGCAGTACTTC	CASSQGRGFLAYEQYF
TRBJ1-2	TRBV30	TRBD1	once	TGTGCCTGGATTGAGGCGGGCGGCAGGGGGCGCCGGGGCTACACCTTC	CAWIEAGGRGRRGYTF
TRBJ2-7	TRBV7-9	TRBD1	.	TGTGCCAGCAGCCCCCGGACAGGGGGGACCTACGAGCAGTACTTC	CASSPRTGGTYEQYF
TRBJ2-7	TRBV27	.	.	TGTGCCAGCAGTTTTAGGTCCGACTACGAGCAGTACTTC	CASSFRSDYEQYF
TRBJ2-7	TRBV5-6	.	.	TGTGCCAGCAGCTTGGCGCTGCCAGGGCCGTCGTCCTACGAGCAGTACTTC	CASSLALPGPSSYEQYF